The 2 T cell receptor beta chains given below trace back to one sample, sequenced in a study of T-cell memory formation after mild COVID-19. TCRdb redid the calling of the 5' RACE reads with MiXCR, one entry per CDR3 protein. This table holds fewer than 40,000 distinct CDR3 sequences, approximately 7.7% found once. What was sequenced was PBMCs or a T cell subset sorted from them (not recorded which). Receptor source: a man younger than 35 who had mild COVID-19 (a few samples of this study predate the infection). Cell type and time point are not known.

At least ten counts were recorded for this clonotype. The chain combines TRBV10-3 with TRBJ2-6; D not resolved. Germline V lookup: CDR1 ENHRY, CDR2 SYGVKD. With 4 bases removed from V and 3 bases from J, the gap between germline ends came to 13 bases. The length of the CDR3 is 16 residues. The CDR3 spells CAISGTKGLGANVLTF. The DNA of the CDR3 is TGTGCCATCAGTGGTACGAAAGGGCTTGGGGCCAACGTCCTGACTTTC.

This clonotype was detected many times. The chain recombines TRBV11-2 with TRBJ2-3; D is ambiguous. The germline CDR1 and CDR2 sequences are SGHAT and FQNNGV. This CDR3 is built from 15 residues. Between the trimmed V and J ends, which lost 3 bases and 0 bases, there was a span of 10 bases. The CDR3 nucleotides read TGTGCCAGCAGCTTTCGGCTAGACAGCACAGATACGCAGTATTTT. Encoded protein: CASSFRLDSTDTQYF.